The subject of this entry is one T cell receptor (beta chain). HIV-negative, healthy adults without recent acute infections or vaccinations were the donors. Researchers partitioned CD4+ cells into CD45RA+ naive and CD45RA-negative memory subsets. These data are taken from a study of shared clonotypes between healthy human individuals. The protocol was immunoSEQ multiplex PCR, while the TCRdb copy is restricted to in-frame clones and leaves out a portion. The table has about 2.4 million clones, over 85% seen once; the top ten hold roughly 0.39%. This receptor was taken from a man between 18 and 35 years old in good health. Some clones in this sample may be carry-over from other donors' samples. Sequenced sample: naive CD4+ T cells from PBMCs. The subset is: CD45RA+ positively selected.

CDR3 amino acids: CAWSLLKLSSGNTIYF. CDR3 DNA: TGTGCCTGGAGCCTTTTAAAATTGAGCTCTGGAAACACCATATATTTT. The V gene is TRBV30, the J gene TRBJ1-3; D is unresolved. The CDR3 consists of 16 residues. Germline V gene sequence: CDR1 GTSNPN, CDR2 SVGIG (reference sequence). The V end lost 3 bases, the J end lost 0 bases, and 15 bases lay between the germline ends.